This TCR beta chain was recovered during a study of T cell changes during pregnancy in multiple sclerosis. Per the germline V gene, CDR1 is SGHTA and CDR2 is FQGTGA. CDR3 length: 15 amino acids. Trimming removed 2 bases from V and 4 bases from J, with 9 bases in between. The data were produced by immunoSEQ multiplex PCR, yet TCRdb's version contains in-frame clones alone and is incomplete. The sample holds some 97,000 clones, approximately 90% seen once. This clone was seen a single time. This specimen consisted of peripheral blood, obtained after pregnancy. The chain couples TRBV7-3 to TRBJ2-6; perhaps TRBD2 as D (6 bases). The receptor's source is a female donor with multiple sclerosis, enrolled in a pregnancy study. As DNA, the CDR3 is TGTGCCAGCAGCTTAGGGGGGACCGGGGCCAACGTCCTGACTTTC. Protein product: CASSLGGTGANVLTF.